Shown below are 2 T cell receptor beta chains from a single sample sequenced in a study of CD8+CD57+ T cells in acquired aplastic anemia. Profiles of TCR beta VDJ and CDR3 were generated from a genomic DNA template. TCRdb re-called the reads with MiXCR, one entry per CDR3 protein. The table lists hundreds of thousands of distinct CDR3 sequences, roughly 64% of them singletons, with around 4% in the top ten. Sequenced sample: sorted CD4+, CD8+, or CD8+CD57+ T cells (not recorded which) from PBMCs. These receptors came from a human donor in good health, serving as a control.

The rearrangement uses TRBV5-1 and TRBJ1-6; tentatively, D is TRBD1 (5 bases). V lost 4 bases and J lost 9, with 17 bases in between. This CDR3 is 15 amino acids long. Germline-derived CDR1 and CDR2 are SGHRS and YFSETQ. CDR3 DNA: TGCGCCAGCAGCCCAACGCAGGGCCAGCCTTCACCCCTCCACTTT. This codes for CASSPTQGQPSPLHF.

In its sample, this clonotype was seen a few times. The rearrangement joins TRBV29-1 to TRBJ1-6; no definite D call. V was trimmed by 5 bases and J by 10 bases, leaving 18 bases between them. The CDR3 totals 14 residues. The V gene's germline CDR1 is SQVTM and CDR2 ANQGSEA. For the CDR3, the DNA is TGCAGCGTTCTCTTTTCAGGCTTCGGGTCACCCCTCCACTTT. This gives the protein CSVLFSGFGSPLHF.